Listed below are T cell receptor beta chains from one sample, sequenced in a study of Ad26.COV2.S vaccination and SARS-CoV-2 variants. Sequenced by immunoSEQ multiplex PCR; TCRdb stores in-frame clones only, minus some. Of a few hundred thousand clones in the sample, around 89% were seen once. The sequenced sample was peripheral blood, obtained in a trial of Ad26.COV2.S vaccine versus placebo. These receptors all stem from a person between 18 and 60 years old who received the Ad26.COV2.S COVID-19 vaccine or a placebo. Each CDR3 is given with its conserved first and last residue. The D gene is left open where the match is weak. Some rows have no size entry. The others give once, few or many, or a class for an expanded clone.

clone size,D gene,J gene,V gene,CDR3 DNA,CDR3 protein
.,.,TRBJ1-1,TRBV4-1,TGCGCCAGCAGCCCCGCGGACCGACGGAACACTGAAGCTTTCTTT,CASSPADRRNTEAFF
.,.,TRBJ2-7,TRBV7-9,TGTGCCAGCAGCTTAGCGGGACCGTACGAGCAGTACTTC,CASSLAGPYEQYF
.,.,TRBJ2-1,TRBV11-2,TGTGCCAGCAGCTTACAACTGGTCTCCTACAATGAGCAGTTCTTC,CASSLQLVSYNEQFF
.,TRBD1,TRBJ2-3,TRBV4-2,TGTGCCAGCAGCCAAGAGACCCAAACAGGGGGCGCGGGAGATACGCAGTATTTT,CASSQETQTGGAGDTQYF
.,.,TRBJ2-1,TRBV3-1/TRBV3-2,TGTGCCAGCAGCCAAGAACTACTAGGGGCCTACAATGAGCAGTTCTTC,CASSQELLGAYNEQFF
once,TRBD2,TRBJ2-2,TRBV6-1,TGTGCCAGCAGTGAACGGACTAGCTACACCGGGGAGCTGTTTTTT,CASSERTSYTGELFF
.,.,TRBJ2-3,TRBV15,TGTGCCACCAGCAGGGGGACCGGAGGGACGCAGTATTTT,CATSRGTGGTQYF
few,.,TRBJ2-7,TRBV11-2,TGTGCCAGCAGCCCCGAAAACGAGCAGTACTTC,CASSPENEQYF
.,.,TRBJ1-2,TRBV12-5,TGTGCTAGTGGCAAGGACGGATACTATGGCTACACCTTC,CASGKDGYYGYTF
.,TRBD1,TRBJ2-7,TRBV6-5,TGTGCCAGCCACTTTCAGGACGGACAGGAGCACGAGCAGTACTTC,CASHFQDGQEHEQYF
.,.,TRBJ2-7,TRBV27,TGTGCCAGCAGTTTATTGGGGTGGGGGGAGTCCTACGAGCAGTACTTC,CASSLLGWGESYEQYF
.,TRBD2,TRBJ2-3,TRBV4-3,TGCGCCAGCAGCCAAGCGAGCGGGAGGGGCACAGATACGCAGTATTTT,CASSQASGRGTDTQYF
.,.,TRBJ2-7,TRBV7-2,TGTGCCAGCAGCCTAGCTCTCGAGCAGTACTTC,CASSLALEQYF